Below, 28 T cell receptor beta chains from the same sample are listed, as sequenced in a study of OX40 agonist ivuxolimab in advanced cancers. Measured with immunoSEQ multiplex PCR; TCRdb has only the in-frame clones, and not every one. The table includes more than 75,000 clones, around nine tenths detected once. The source material was CD4+ or CD8+ T cells sorted from blood, sampled in a trial of the OX40 agonist ivuxolimab. Receptors originate from an adult with an advanced solid tumor such as melanoma, head and neck, liver or kidney cancer.

The chain has TRBV10-3 and TRBJ1-4, with D maybe TRBD1 (6 bases). Germline lookup yields CDR1 ENHRY and CDR2 SYGVKD. Deletions cut 6 bases from V and 8 bases from J, with 10 bases between. The CDR3 sequence is 12 residues long. The CDR3 DNA sequence: TGTGCCATCAGCGCGACAGGAGAAAAACTGTTTTTT. Translation gives CAISATGEKLFF.

J is TRBJ1-2 and V is TRBV28, with TRBD1 as a possible D gene (6 bases). The CDR3 is made up of 12 amino acids. Trimming cost V 8 bases and J 6 bases, with 13 bases left between them. Germline CDR1 and CDR2: MDHEN and SYDVKM. CDR3 DNA sequence: TGTGCCAGCTCGGGGACACAGAATGGCTACACCTTC. Its translation is CASSGTQNGYTF.

The gene calls are TRBV4-3 and TRBJ2-5, with 9 bases that match TRBD2. V gave up 0 bases and J gave up 5 bases; unmatched junction bases: 10. The CDR3 has 17 amino acids. Germline CDR1 reads LGHNA; CDR2 reads YSLEER. CDR3 residues: CASSQDQVAGVGETQYF. The CDR3 DNA is TGCGCCAGCAGCCAAGATCAGGTAGCGGGAGTAGGTGAGACCCAGTACTTC.

This chain links TRBV6-6 with TRBJ2-1; D is tentatively TRBD1 or TRBD2 (5 bases each). This CDR3 is built from 14 residues. Germline V gene lookup returns CDR1 MNHNY and CDR2 SVGAGI (reference sequence). The ends were cut back, 2 bases at V and 10 bases at J, with 15 bases in the middle. The CDR3 nucleotides are TGTGCCAGCAGTTACGGGGGAAGTAGGACAGAGCAGTTCTTC. Protein product: CASSYGGSRTEQFF.

As regards this clone: In the same sample, other DNA sequences code for this CDR3. The gene calls are TRBV7-9 and TRBJ1-1; possible D gene TRBD1, 5 bases. The CDR3 is 13 amino acids. Germline lookup yields CDR1 SEHNR and CDR2 FQNEAQ (reference sequence). Trimming removed 3 bases at V and 0 bases at J, with 5 bases between. For the CDR3, the DNA is TGTGCCAGCAGCTTGACAGTGAACACTGAAGCTTTCTTT. Translating gives CASSLTVNTEAFF.

The chain links TRBV4-2 to TRBJ1-1; D is unclear. The CDR3 runs to 14 residues. V was shortened by 1 base and J by 0 bases, with 6 bases between the two germline ends. Germline V gene lookup returns CDR1 LGHNA and CDR2 YNFKEQ. The CDR3 spells CASSQVSMNTEAFF. The CDR3 bases are TGTGCCAGCAGCCAAGTGAGCATGAACACTGAAGCTTTCTTT.

This clone appeared once. CDR3 in amino acids: CALDRGLEQYF. As DNA, the CDR3 is TGTGCCTTGGACAGGGGGCTAGAGCAGTACTTC. The chain is built from TRBV30 and TRBJ2-5; 11 positions match TRBD1. The germline gives CDR1 GTSNPN, CDR2 SVGIG (reference sequence). The junction had 6 bases not matched to a gene; V was cut back by 7 bases and J by 11 bases. There are 11 residues in the CDR3.

The chain links TRBV7-2 to TRBJ2-1; 13 nucleotides align to TRBD2. V shed 5 bases and J 6 bases; nucleotides not matched to a gene: 10. The germline V gene has CDR1 SGHTA and CDR2 FQGNSA. This CDR3 region has 17 residues. This CDR3 reads CASSQSGTSGMINEQFF. DNA of the CDR3: TGTGCCAGCAGCCAGTCTGGGACTAGCGGGATGATCAATGAGCAGTTCTTC.

The chain couples TRBV7-9 to TRBJ1-3, with D hard to call. The CDR3 spans 14 residues. The V and J ends lost 1 base and 0 bases respectively, with 4 bases between them. Germline V CDR1 and CDR2: SEHNR, FQNEAQ (reference sequence). The CDR3 region is CASSLVNSGNTIYF. In DNA form, the CDR3 reads TGTGCCAGCAGCTTAGTCAACTCTGGAAACACCATATATTTT.

The rearrangement links TRBV7-3 to TRBJ2-3; D possibly uses TRBD1 or TRBD2 (6 bases each). V gave up 0 bases and J gave up 5 bases, with 15 bases separating them. Germline loops: CDR1 SGHTA, CDR2 FQGTGA. This CDR3 has 16 amino acids. CDR3 DNA sequence: TGTGCCAGCAGCTTAACCCGGACCAGGGGAGGAGATACGCAGTATTTT. Protein product: CASSLTRTRGGDTQYF.

The J gene is TRBJ2-2, the V gene TRBV30, with D possibly being TRBD1 (6 bases). Germline values: CDR1 GTSNPN, CDR2 SVGIG (reference sequence). The CDR3 is made up of 13 amino acids. The V end lost 4 bases, the J end lost 4 bases, and 10 bases lay between the germline ends. In DNA, the CDR3 is TGTGCCTGGAACAGAGGGGGCACCGGGGAGCTGTTTTTT. It translates to CAWNRGGTGELFF.

The table lists this clone with a count of one. V and J are TRBV6-1 and TRBJ2-5, with D possibly matching TRBD2 (6 bases). Germline assignment: CDR1 MNHNS and CDR2 SASEGT. The CDR3 consists of 12 residues. Between the trimmed V and J ends, which lost 4 bases and 5 bases, there was a span of 8 bases. CDR3 amino acids: CASSVGGETQYF. The CDR3 coding sequence is TGTGCCAGCAGTGTTGGGGGGGAGACCCAGTACTTC.

The chain employs TRBV27 and TRBJ2-1; 10 nucleotides match TRBD2. CDR1 and CDR2 (germline): MNHEY, SMNVEV (reference sequence). The CDR3 is 15 amino acids. The ends lost 6 bases at V and 2 bases at J; junction bases unmatched: 4. The CDR3: CASRYTSGAYNEQFF. DNA of the CDR3: TGTGCCAGCAGGTATACTAGCGGGGCCTACAATGAGCAGTTCTTC.

This sequence joins TRBV27 and TRBJ2-1; maybe TRBD2 (5 bases). Trimming cost V 10 bases and J 6 bases, with 22 bases left between them. The germline V gene has CDR1 MNHEY and CDR2 SMNVEV (reference sequence). The CDR3 is 15 amino acids. CDR3 in amino acids: CATAQAGLSGNEQFF. The CDR3 DNA is TGTGCCACCGCTCAGGCCGGGCTGAGCGGCAATGAGCAGTTCTTC.

This chain links TRBV23-1 with TRBJ1-5; D not certain. TRBV23-1 falls under the ORF class, with uncertain function. The CDR3 sequence is 15 residues long. V was pared by 6 bases and J by 0 bases, with 12 bases between. As DNA, the CDR3 is TGCGCCAGCAGCCCCTCGTGGTATAGCAATCAGCCCCAGCATTTT. This sequence encodes CASSPSWYSNQPQHF.

The gene calls are TRBV4-1 and TRBJ1-2, with 7 bases that match TRBD1. The CDR3 runs to 14 residues. With 4 bases clipped from V and 4 bases from J, the junction kept 6 bases outside the gene matches. The germline gives CDR1 MGHRA, CDR2 YSYEKL. CDR3: CASSPGGTFYGYTF. The CDR3 DNA sequence: TGCGCCAGCAGCCCAGGGGGGACTTTCTATGGCTACACCTTC.

This clone has just one count. This sample also contains other DNA sequences that code for the same CDR3. The chain couples TRBV2 to TRBJ1-1; a weak D match, TRBD1 (6 bases). The CDR3 runs to 13 residues. V was cut by 6 bases and J by 1 base, with 9 bases left in between. Looked up from germline, CDR1 is SNHLY and CDR2 is FYNNEI. DNA of the CDR3: TGTGCCAGCAGAGGACAGTGGAACACTGAAGCTTTCTTT. Translating it yields CASRGQWNTEAFF.

This rearrangement joins TRBV6-1 to TRBJ1-2; no clear D. The CDR3 has 14 amino acids. Germline CDR1 MNHNS, CDR2 SASEGT. The V gene lost 2 bases and the J gene lost 4 bases, with 11 bases spanning the gap. CDR3 in DNA: TGTGCCAGCAGTGAAAGGGCAGAGAGCTATGGCTACACCTTC. The encoded protein is CASSERAESYGYTF.

The V call is TRBV7-2, the J call TRBJ1-1; D possibly corresponds to TRBD1 (5 bases). The CDR3 contains 15 residues. Trimming took 3 bases from V and 4 from J, leaving 15 bases between them. Germline lookup yields CDR1 SGHTA and CDR2 FQGNSA. CDR3 nucleotide sequence: TGTGCCAGCAGCTTCGGGGGGGGTACAGGCACTGAAGCTTTCTTT. Translating it yields CASSFGGGTGTEAFF.

The chain recombines TRBV6-1 with TRBJ2-4; no reliable D call. The CDR3 is 15 residues long. Deletions cut 6 bases from V and 2 bases from J, with 14 bases between. Per the germline V gene, CDR1 is MNHNS and CDR2 is SASEGT. CDR3 DNA sequence: TGTGCCAGCAGCGTAGACTCTCCCACCAAAAACATTCAGTACTTC. The encoded protein is CASSVDSPTKNIQYF.

This clone was seen only once. The rearrangement uses TRBV18 and TRBJ2-2; TRBD1 matches at 8 bases. The CDR3 sequence is 16 residues long. Germline V gene data show CDR1 as KGHSH and CDR2 as LQKENI. Trimming removed 6 bases from V and 1 base from J; junction bases left unmatched: 7. The CDR3 DNA reads as TGTGCCAGCTCTCCCAACAGGGGGGAGAACACCGGGGAGCTGTTTTTT. Protein: CASSPNRGENTGELFF.

V and J are TRBV30 and TRBJ1-6; possibly TRBD1 for D (6 bases). Trimming stripped 4 bases from V and 6 bases from J, with 19 bases between. The CDR3 length is 16 residues. Germline assignment: CDR1 GTSNPN and CDR2 SVGIG (reference sequence). The CDR3 spells CAWIPPGAERNSPLHF. The CDR3 bases are TGTGCCTGGATCCCTCCGGGGGCCGAGCGTAATTCACCCCTCCACTTT.

The chain is built from TRBV5-4 and TRBJ2-2, with a possible D match to TRBD2 (5 bases). Per germline, CDR1 SGHNT and CDR2 YYREEE (reference sequence). This CDR3 contains 16 residues. V shed 6 bases and J shed 1 base, with 16 bases lying between them. This CDR3 is CASNSGPGRNTGELFF. The CDR3 DNA reads as TGTGCCAGCAACTCCGGACCGGGAAGGAACACCGGGGAGCTGTTTTTT.

This chain links TRBV5-6 with TRBJ1-1; D remains ambiguous. Deletions cut 2 bases from V and 3 bases from J, with 11 bases between. The germline CDR1 and CDR2 sequences are SGHDT and YYEEEE. This CDR3 spans 14 amino acids. In nucleotides, the CDR3 is TGTGCCAGCAGCTTCTCGGGCAGACACACTGAAGCTTTCTTT. Translating it yields CASSFSGRHTEAFF.

The sample holds one count of this clone. This chain connects TRBV7-8 to TRBJ2-1; 8 bases agree with TRBD2. Per germline, CDR1 SGHVS and CDR2 FQNEAQ. The CDR3 is 16 residues long. With V trimmed by 3 bases and J by 6 bases, 10 bases remained unmatched. CDR3 loop: CASSFPTSGRANEQFF. The CDR3 DNA reads TGTGCCAGCAGCTTCCCGACGAGCGGGAGAGCCAATGAGCAGTTCTTC.

This clone was observed a single time. This chain uses TRBV29-1 with TRBJ1-2; TRBD1 might be the D (5 bases). CDR1 is SQVTM, CDR2 ANQGSEA, per germline. V lost 6 bases and J 3 bases, leaving 14 bases between the germline ends. This CDR3 contains 13 residues. DNA for the CDR3: TGCAGCGTCTGTCCAGGGCCATACTATGGCTACACCTTC. Translating gives CSVCPGPYYGYTF.

The gene calls are TRBV4-1 and TRBJ1-4; TRBD1 matches at 11 bases. The CDR3 is 15 residues long. V lost 4 bases and J lost 7; bases outside the gene matches: 5. In germline, CDR1 is MGHRA, CDR2 YSYEKL. Written as DNA, the CDR3 is TGCGCCAGCAGCCTCGAAGGGACAGGGGGTGAAAAACTGTTTTTT. Its translation is CASSLEGTGGEKLFF.

V gene TRBV29-1 combines with J gene TRBJ2-5, with D unresolved. The CDR3 is 11 amino acids. The germline CDR1 and CDR2 sequences are SQVTM and ANQGSEA. The germline V and J ends were trimmed by 8 bases and 5 bases, with 12 bases remaining between them. This chain's CDR3 is CSMILGETQYF. The CDR3 DNA is TGCAGCATGATACTGGGGGAGACCCAGTACTTC.